This T cell receptor beta chain derives from a study of CD8+CD57+ T cells in acquired aplastic anemia. Looking at the study overall: DNA recovered from sorted CD4+ and CD8+ cells had a mean of 3.2 ug.

Genomic DNA, serving as template, underwent TCR beta VDJ and CDR3 profiling. TCRdb itself ran the reads through MiXCR, one entry per CDR3 protein. The sample shows 180,000 or so distinct CDR3 sequences, around half of them seen only once. Trimming left V 5 bases short and J 5 bases short, with 13 bases between. Germline CDR1 SGHTS, CDR2 YDEGEE. The CDR3 consists of 13 residues. The receptor was derived from a human donor in good health. What was sequenced was sorted CD4+, CD8+, or CD8+CD57+ T cells (not recorded which) from PBMCs. The chain has TRBV5-8 and TRBJ2-5, with a weak D call TRBD1 (6 bases). This CDR3 is CASRSRGSETQYF. CDR3 nucleotide sequence: TGTGCCAGCAGGTCAAGGGGGTCTGAGACCCAGTACTTC. The variable domain in full, completed from reference TRBV5-8 and TRBJ2-5, reads EAGVTQSPTHLIKTRGQQATLRCSPISGHTSVYWYQQALGLGLQFLLWYDEGEERNRGNFPPRFSGRQFPNYSSELNVNALELEDSALYLCASRSRGSETQYFGPGTRLLVL.